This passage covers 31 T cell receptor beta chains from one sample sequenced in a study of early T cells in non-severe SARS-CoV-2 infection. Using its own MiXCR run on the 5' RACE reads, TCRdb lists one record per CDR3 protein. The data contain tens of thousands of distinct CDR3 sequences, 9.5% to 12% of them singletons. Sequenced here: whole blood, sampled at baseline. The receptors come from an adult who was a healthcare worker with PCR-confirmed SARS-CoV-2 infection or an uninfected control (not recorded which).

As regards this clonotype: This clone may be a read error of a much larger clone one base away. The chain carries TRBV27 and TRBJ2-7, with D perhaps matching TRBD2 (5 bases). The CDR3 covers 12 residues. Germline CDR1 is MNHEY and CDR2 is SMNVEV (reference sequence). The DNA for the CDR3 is TGTGTCAGCAGAAAACCGGGGTTTGCCTGGTACTTC. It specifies CVSRKPGFAWYF.

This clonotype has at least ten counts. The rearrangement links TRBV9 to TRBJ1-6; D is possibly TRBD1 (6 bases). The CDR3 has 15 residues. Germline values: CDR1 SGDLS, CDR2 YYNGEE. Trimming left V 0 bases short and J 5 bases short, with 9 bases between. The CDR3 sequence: CASSVGQENNSPLHF. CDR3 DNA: TGTGCCAGCAGCGTAGGACAGGAAAATAATTCACCCCTCCACTTT.

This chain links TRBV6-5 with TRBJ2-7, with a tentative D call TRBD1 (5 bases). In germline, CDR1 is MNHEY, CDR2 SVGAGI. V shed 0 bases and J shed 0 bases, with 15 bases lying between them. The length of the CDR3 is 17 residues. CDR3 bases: TGTGCCAGCAGTTACTCGCAGTCAGGGTCAAGCTCCTACGAGCAGTACTTC. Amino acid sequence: CASSYSQSGSSSYEQYF.

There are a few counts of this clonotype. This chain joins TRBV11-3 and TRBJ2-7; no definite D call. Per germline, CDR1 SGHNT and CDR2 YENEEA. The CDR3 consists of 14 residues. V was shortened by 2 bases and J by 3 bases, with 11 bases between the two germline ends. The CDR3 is CASSLSQILYEQYF. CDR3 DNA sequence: TGTGCCAGCAGCTTATCTCAGATCCTCTACGAGCAGTACTTC.

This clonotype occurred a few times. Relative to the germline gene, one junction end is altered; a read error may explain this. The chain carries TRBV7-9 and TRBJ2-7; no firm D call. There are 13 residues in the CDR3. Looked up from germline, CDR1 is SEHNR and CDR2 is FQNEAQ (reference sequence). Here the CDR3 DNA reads TGTGCCAGCAGTTTAACGGTGTCGCCCTCTCTCCACTTC. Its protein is CASSLTVSPSLHF.

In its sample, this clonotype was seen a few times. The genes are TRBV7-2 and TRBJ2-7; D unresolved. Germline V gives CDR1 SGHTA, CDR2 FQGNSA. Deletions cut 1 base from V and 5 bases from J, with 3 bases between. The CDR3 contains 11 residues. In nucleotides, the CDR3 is TGTGCCAGCAGCTTAGTCCACGAGCAGTACTTC. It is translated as CASSLVHEQYF.

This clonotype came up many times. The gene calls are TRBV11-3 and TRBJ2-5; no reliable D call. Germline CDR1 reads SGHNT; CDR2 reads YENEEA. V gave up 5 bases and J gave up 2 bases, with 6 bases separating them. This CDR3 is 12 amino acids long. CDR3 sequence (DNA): TGTGCCAGCAGCCCCCAACAAGAGACCCAGTACTTC. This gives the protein CASSPQQETQYF.

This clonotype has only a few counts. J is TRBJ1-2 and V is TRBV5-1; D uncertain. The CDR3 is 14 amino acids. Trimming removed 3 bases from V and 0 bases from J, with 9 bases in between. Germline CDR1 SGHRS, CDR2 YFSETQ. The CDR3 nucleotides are TGCGCCAGCAGCTCGACAAATTCTAACTATGGCTACACCTTC. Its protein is CASSSTNSNYGYTF. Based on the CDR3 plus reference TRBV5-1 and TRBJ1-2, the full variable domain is KAGVTQTPRYLIKTRGQQVTLSCSPISGHRSVSWYQQTPGQGLQFLFEYFSETQRNKGNFPGRFSGRQFSNSRSEMNVSTLELGDSALYLCASSSTNSNYGYTFGSGTRLTVV.

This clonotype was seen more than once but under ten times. Written as DNA, the CDR3 is TGTGCCAGCAATTCCGGGACTATTGGGACTGAGCAGTTCTTC. Protein product: CASNSGTIGTEQFF. The chain uses TRBV6-6 and TRBJ2-1; 7 bases map to TRBD2. In germline, CDR1 is MNHNY, CDR2 SVGAGI (reference sequence). This CDR3 has 14 residues. After removal of 7 bases from V and 9 bases from J, the junction contained 12 bases not matched to a gene.

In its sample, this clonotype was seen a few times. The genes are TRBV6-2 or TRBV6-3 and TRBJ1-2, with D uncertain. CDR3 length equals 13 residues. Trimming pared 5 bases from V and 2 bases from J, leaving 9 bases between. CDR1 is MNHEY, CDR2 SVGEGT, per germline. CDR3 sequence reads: CASSNGENYGYTF. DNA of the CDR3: TGTGCCAGCAGTAACGGGGAGAACTATGGCTACACCTTC.

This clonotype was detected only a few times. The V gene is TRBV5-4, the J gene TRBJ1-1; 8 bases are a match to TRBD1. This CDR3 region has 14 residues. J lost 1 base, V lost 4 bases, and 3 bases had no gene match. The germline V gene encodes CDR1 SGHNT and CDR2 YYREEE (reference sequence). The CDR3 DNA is TGTGCCAGCAGCGGGACAGGTCCGAACACTGAAGCTTTCTTT. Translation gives CASSGTGPNTEAFF. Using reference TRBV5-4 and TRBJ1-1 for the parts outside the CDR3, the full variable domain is ETGVTQSPTHLIKTRGQQVTLRCSSQSGHNTVSWYQQALGQGPQFIFQYYREEENGRGNFPPRFSGLQFPNYSSELNVNALELDDSALYLCASSGTGPNTEAFFGQGTRLTVV.

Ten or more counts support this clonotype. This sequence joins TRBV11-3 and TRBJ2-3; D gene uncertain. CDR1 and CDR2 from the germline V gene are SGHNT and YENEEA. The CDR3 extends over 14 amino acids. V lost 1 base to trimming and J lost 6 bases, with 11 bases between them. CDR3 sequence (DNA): TGTGCCAGCAGCTTAGCCCTGCATAGCGATACGCAGTATTTT. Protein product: CASSLALHSDTQYF. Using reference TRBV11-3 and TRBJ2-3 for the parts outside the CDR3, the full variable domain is EAGVVQSPRYKIIEKKQPVAFWCNPISGHNTLYWYLQNLGQGPELLIRYENEEAVDDSQLPKDRFSAERLKGVDSTLKIQPAELGDSAVYLCASSLALHSDTQYFGPGTRLTVL.

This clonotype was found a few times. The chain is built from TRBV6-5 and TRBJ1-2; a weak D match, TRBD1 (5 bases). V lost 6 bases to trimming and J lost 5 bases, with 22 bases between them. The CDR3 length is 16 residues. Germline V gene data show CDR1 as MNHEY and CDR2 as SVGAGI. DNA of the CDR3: TGTGCCAGCAGCCCAAGGTCCACAGGCTATGGGTATGGCTACACCTTC. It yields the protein CASSPRSTGYGYGYTF.

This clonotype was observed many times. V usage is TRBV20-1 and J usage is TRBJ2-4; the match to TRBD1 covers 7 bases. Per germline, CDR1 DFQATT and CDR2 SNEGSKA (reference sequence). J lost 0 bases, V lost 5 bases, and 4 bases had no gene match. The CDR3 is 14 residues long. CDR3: CSAQTGLAKNIQYF. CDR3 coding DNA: TGCAGTGCTCAGACAGGGTTAGCCAAAAACATTCAGTACTTC.

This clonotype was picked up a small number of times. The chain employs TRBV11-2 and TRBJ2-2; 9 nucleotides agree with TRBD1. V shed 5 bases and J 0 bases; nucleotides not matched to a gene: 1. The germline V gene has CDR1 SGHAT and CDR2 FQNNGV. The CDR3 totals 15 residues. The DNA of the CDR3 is TGTGCCAGCAGCCGGGACAGGGCGAACACCGGGGAGCTGTTTTTT. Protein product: CASSRDRANTGELFF.

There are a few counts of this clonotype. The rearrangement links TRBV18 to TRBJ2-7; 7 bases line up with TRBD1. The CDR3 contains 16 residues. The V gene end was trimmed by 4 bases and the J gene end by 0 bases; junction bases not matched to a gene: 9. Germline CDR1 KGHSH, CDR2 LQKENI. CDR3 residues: CASSLSPGQSSYEQYF. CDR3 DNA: TGTGCCAGCTCACTTTCACCGGGACAGAGCTCCTACGAGCAGTACTTC.

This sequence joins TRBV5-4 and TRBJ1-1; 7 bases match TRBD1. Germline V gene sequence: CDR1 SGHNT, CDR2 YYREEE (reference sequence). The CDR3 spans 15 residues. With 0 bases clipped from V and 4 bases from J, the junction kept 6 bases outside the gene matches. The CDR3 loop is CASSLEGARGTEAFF. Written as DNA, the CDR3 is TGTGCCAGCAGCTTGGAGGGGGCGCGGGGCACTGAAGCTTTCTTT.

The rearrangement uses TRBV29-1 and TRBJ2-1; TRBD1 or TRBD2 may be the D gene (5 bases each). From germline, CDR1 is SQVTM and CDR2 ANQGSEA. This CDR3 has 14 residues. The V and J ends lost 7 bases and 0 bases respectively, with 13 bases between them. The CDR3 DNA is TGCAGCGCGATGGGGGACCCCTCCTACAATGAGCAGTTCTTC. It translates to CSAMGDPSYNEQFF.

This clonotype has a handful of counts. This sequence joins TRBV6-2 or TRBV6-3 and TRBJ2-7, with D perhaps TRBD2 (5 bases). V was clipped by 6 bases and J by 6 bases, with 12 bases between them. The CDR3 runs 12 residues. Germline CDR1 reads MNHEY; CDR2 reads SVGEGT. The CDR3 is CASRRTSSEQYF. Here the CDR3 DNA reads TGTGCCAGCAGACGTACTAGTTCCGAGCAGTACTTC.

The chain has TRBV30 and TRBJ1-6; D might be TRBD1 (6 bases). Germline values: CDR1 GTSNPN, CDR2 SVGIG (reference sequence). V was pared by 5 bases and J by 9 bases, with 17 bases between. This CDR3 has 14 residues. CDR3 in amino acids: CAWVSGSRGSPLHF. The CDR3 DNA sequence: TGTGCCTGGGTCTCCGGTTCCAGGGGTTCACCCCTCCACTTT.

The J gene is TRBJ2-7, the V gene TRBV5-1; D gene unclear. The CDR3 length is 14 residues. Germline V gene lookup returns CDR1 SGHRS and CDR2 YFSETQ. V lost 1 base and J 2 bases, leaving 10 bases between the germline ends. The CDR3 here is CASSLIAGTYEQYF. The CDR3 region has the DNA TGCGCCAGCAGCTTGATCGCAGGAACCTACGAGCAGTACTTC.

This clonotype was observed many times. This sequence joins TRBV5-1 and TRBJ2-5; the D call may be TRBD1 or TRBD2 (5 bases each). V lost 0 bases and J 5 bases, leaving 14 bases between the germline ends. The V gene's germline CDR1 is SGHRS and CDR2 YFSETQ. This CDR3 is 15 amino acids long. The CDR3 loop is CASSLEGTSSETQYF. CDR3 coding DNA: TGCGCCAGCAGCTTGGAGGGGACGAGTAGCGAGACCCAGTACTTC.

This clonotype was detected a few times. The CDR3 DNA is TGTGCCAGCAGCTCGGGCCCGGCTCAGCCCCAGCATTTT. This encodes CASSSGPAQPQHF. The chain recombines TRBV11-3 with TRBJ1-5, with D unclear. The germline V gene has CDR1 SGHNT and CDR2 YENEEA. V was clipped by 4 bases and J by 6 bases, with 10 bases between them. The CDR3 runs to 13 residues.

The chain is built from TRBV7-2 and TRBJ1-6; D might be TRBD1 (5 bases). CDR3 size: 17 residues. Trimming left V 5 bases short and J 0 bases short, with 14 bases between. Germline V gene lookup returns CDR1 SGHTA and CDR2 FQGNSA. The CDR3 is CASSRGPRSSYNSPLHF. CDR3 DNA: TGTGCCAGCAGCCGGGGCCCCCGAAGCTCCTATAATTCACCCCTCCACTTT.

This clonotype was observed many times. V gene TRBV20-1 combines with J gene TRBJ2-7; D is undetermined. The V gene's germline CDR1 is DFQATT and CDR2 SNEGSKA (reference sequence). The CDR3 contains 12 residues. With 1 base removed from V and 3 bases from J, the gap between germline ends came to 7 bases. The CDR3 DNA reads TGCAGTGCTAGAGCGACTGACTACGAGCAGTACTTC. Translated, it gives CSARATDYEQYF.

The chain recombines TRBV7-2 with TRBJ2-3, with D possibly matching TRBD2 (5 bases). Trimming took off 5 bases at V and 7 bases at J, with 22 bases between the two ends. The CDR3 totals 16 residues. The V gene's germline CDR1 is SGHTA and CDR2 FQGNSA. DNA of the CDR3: TGTGCCAGCAGCGAAAGATCACGGGAATACTTAAATACGCAGTATTTT. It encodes CASSERSREYLNTQYF.

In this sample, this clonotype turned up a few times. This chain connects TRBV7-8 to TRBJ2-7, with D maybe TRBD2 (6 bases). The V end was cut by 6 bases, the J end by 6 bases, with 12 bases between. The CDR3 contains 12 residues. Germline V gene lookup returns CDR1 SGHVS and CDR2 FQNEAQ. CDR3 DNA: TGTGCCAGCAGTCCCCGGGGGTTCGAGCAGTACTTC. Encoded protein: CASSPRGFEQYF.

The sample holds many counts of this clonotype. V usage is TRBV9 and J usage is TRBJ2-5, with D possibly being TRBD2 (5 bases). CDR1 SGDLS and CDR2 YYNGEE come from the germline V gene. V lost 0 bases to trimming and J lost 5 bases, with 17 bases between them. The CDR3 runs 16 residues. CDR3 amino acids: CASSVATSSSAETQYF. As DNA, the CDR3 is TGTGCCAGCAGCGTAGCTACGTCTAGCTCCGCGGAGACCCAGTACTTC.

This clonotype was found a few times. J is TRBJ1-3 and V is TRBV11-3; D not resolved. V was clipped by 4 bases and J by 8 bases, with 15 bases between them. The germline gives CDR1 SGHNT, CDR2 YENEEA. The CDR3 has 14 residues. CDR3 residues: CASSSRTNGDTIYF. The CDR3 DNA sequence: TGTGCCAGCAGCTCCCGGACGAACGGGGACACCATATATTTT.

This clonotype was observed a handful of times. As DNA, the CDR3 is TGTGCCAGTAGTGACGACCGAACTGGGGCCAACGTCCTGACTTTC. It yields the protein CASSDDRTGANVLTF. The chain is built from TRBV19 and TRBJ2-6; D call uncertain. Trimming took 5 bases from V and 2 from J, leaving 10 bases between them. In germline, CDR1 is LNHDA, CDR2 SQIVND (reference sequence). The CDR3 extends over 15 amino acids.

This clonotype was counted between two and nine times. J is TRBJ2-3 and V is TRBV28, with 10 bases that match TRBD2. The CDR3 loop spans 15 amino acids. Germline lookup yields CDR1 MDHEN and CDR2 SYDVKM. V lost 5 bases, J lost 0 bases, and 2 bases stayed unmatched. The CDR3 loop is CASSLAGDSTDTQYF. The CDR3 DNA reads TGTGCCAGCAGTCTAGCGGGAGATAGCACAGATACGCAGTATTTT.